The next 31 T cell receptor beta chains were all read from a single sample in a study of blood T cell repertoires in COVID-19. TCRdb's copy holds only in-frame clones and misses some; the assay was immunoSEQ multiplex PCR. The profile shows about 340,000 clones, more than 85% of them singletons. Sequencing was carried out using PBMCs or T cells enriched from blood (not recorded which). These receptors were obtained from a woman between 25 and 40 years old who had recovered from COVID-19.

The genes are TRBV5-1 and TRBJ1-6; weak D call: TRBD1 (6 bases). The CDR3 loop spans 14 amino acids. The germline V and J ends were trimmed by 1 base and 14 bases, with 16 bases remaining between them. Germline-derived CDR1 and CDR2 are SGHRS and YFSETQ. The CDR3 DNA is TGCGCCAGCAGCTTGACCCTAACACAGGGAACCCTCCACTTT. This gives the protein CASSLTLTQGTLHF. The whole variable domain, remainder taken from reference TRBV5-1 and TRBJ1-6, is KAGVTQTPRYLIKTRGQQVTLSCSPISGHRSVSWYQQTPGQGLQFLFEYFSETQRNKGNFPGRFSGRQFSNSRSEMNVSTLELGDSALYLCASSLTLTQGTLHFGNGTRLTVT.

The chain joins TRBV5-1 to TRBJ1-1; 7 bases agree with TRBD1. Germline trimming cut 4 bases from V and 1 base from J; bases unmatched to any gene: 10. The CDR3 has 16 residues. Germline loops: CDR1 SGHRS, CDR2 YFSETQ. The CDR3 DNA sequence: TGCGCCAGCAGCAACGCCGGGACAGAGAAGAACACTGAAGCTTTCTTT. Amino acids: CASSNAGTEKNTEAFF.

V usage is TRBV28 and J usage is TRBJ1-2; 8 bases align to TRBD1. The CDR3 loop spans 14 amino acids. The J segment lost 4 bases and the V segment lost 1 base, leaving 2 bases of the junction unmatched. The germline V gene encodes CDR1 MDHEN and CDR2 SYDVKM. The CDR3 bases are TGTGCCAGCAGTTTATTCACAGGGGGCTATGGCTACACCTTC. This codes for CASSLFTGGYGYTF.

The chain joins TRBV7-9 to TRBJ2-7, with D unresolved. The CDR3 loop spans 13 amino acids. CDR1 and CDR2 from the germline V gene are SEHNR and FQNEAQ (reference sequence). V lost 3 bases and J lost 6, with 12 bases in between. The CDR3 nucleotides are TGTGCCAGCAGCTTGCAGGTTACCTCCGAGCAGTACTTC. Amino acids: CASSLQVTSEQYF.

The chain recombines TRBV4-2 with TRBJ1-1, with D uncertain. The CDR3 spans 15 residues. In germline, CDR1 is LGHNA, CDR2 YNFKEQ. V was trimmed by 3 bases and J by 4 bases, leaving 15 bases between them. CDR3 coding DNA: TGTGCCAGCAGCCAGTCCGAGGTAGGAGCCACTGAAGCTTTCTTT. It specifies CASSQSEVGATEAFF.

The chain uses TRBV21-1 and TRBJ1-1; the DNA was not used to check the table's D call, TRBD1. TRBV21-1 is a recognized pseudogene. CDR3 length: 16 amino acids. CDR3: CASRTVQGARGTEAFF. The CDR3 DNA follows: TGTGCCAGCAGAACGGTACAGGGGGCGCGGGGGACTGAAGCTTTCTTT.

This sequence joins TRBV7-2 and TRBJ1-5, with 9 bases lining up with TRBD1. Per the germline V gene, CDR1 is SGHTA and CDR2 is FQGNSA. V lost 5 bases and J lost 5; bases outside the gene matches: 7. The CDR3 totals 15 residues. The CDR3 nucleotides are TGTGCCAGCAGCCCTTTACAGGGGGCCCATCAGCCCCAGCATTTT. This encodes CASSPLQGAHQPQHF.

The V gene is TRBV21-1, the J gene TRBJ2-5; the table's D call, TRBD1, was not checked against the DNA. TRBV21-1 has pseudogene status. The CDR3 covers 16 residues. CDR3 protein: CASSKEDRGKLGTQYF. CDR3 nucleotide sequence: TGTGCCAGCAGCAAAGAAGACAGGGGGAAGTTAGGGACCCAGTACTTC.

This clone was observed a few times. In nucleotides, the CDR3 is TGTGCCAGCAGCTTACAGGGTTATCAGCCCCAGCATTTT. It encodes CASSLQGYQPQHF. The rearrangement joins TRBV7-2 to TRBJ1-5; a weak D match, TRBD1 (5 bases). Germline values: CDR1 SGHTA, CDR2 FQGNSA. The CDR3 is made up of 13 amino acids. Trimming pared 2 bases from V and 5 bases from J, leaving 7 bases between.

The chain joins TRBV7-9 to TRBJ2-7; 11 bases agree with TRBD2. The CDR3 is made up of 16 amino acids. The ends lost 3 bases at V and 1 base at J; junction bases unmatched: 5. The germline CDR1 and CDR2 sequences are SEHNR and FQNEAQ (reference sequence). Here the CDR3 reads CASSFQLAGASYEQYF. The CDR3 bases are TGTGCCAGCAGCTTCCAACTAGCGGGAGCTTCCTACGAGCAGTACTTC.

This clone was detected only a few times. The chain uses TRBV25-1 and TRBJ2-2, with 9 bases identical to TRBD1. The V gene end was trimmed by 4 bases and the J gene end by 4 bases; junction bases not matched to a gene: 7. This CDR3 has 16 amino acids. The germline V gene has CDR1 MGHDK and CDR2 SYGVNS. The CDR3, as DNA: TGTGCCAGCAGTGCATTCGACAGGGGGAGCACCGGGGAGCTGTTTTTT. Protein sequence: CASSAFDRGSTGELFF.

V and J are TRBV7-6 and TRBJ2-5; D gene ambiguous. Germline assignment: CDR1 SGHVS and CDR2 FNYEAQ. This CDR3 has 11 amino acids. V dropped 5 bases and J dropped 4 bases, with 5 bases sitting between them. CDR3 sequence: CASSEAETQYF. CDR3 sequence (DNA): TGTGCCAGCAGCGAGGCAGAGACCCAGTACTTC.

This clone came up once. The V and J genes are TRBV12-3 or TRBV12-4 and TRBJ1-1, with no clear D. Trimming took 6 bases from V and 10 from J, leaving 18 bases between them. The length of the CDR3 is 13 residues. The CDR3 loop is CASRTPAKTGAFF. The CDR3 DNA sequence: TGTGCCAGCAGAACTCCTGCAAAGACGGGAGCTTTCTTT.

The rearrangement joins TRBV11-3 to TRBJ2-3, with TRBD2 matching over 8 bases. The CDR3 length is 15 residues. J lost 1 base, V lost 6 bases, and 6 bases had no gene match. Germline V gives CDR1 SGHNT, CDR2 YENEEA. This CDR3 reads CASRLGAGGTDTQYF. The CDR3 region has the DNA TGTGCCAGCAGACTAGGAGCGGGAGGCACAGATACGCAGTATTTT.

The genes are TRBV2 and TRBJ2-1; maybe TRBD1 (6 bases). Germline V gene data show CDR1 as SNHLY and CDR2 as FYNNEI. The CDR3 extends over 12 amino acids. V lost 6 bases to trimming and J lost 8 bases, with 11 bases between them. The chain's CDR3 is CASRVGADEQFF. In nucleotides, the CDR3 is TGTGCCAGCAGAGTGGGGGCCGATGAGCAGTTCTTC.

This chain links TRBV5-1 with TRBJ2-3; possibly TRBD1 for D (5 bases). The CDR3 contains 14 residues. Germline V gives CDR1 SGHRS, CDR2 YFSETQ. V was clipped by 4 bases and J by 0 bases, with 9 bases between them. In DNA form, the CDR3 reads TGCGCCAGCAGCACCGGACACAGCACAGATACGCAGTATTTT. It codes for CASSTGHSTDTQYF.

This rearrangement joins TRBV28 to TRBJ1-6, with D possibly matching TRBD1 (6 bases). The CDR3 totals 15 residues. V was trimmed by 6 bases and J by 5 bases, leaving 14 bases between them. Germline CDR1 reads MDHEN; CDR2 reads SYDVKM. The CDR3 sequence is CASRLPTGNNSPLHF. CDR3 coding DNA: TGTGCCAGCAGGCTACCGACAGGAAATAATTCACCCCTCCACTTT.

The genes are TRBV9 and TRBJ2-7; no clear D. Germline loops: CDR1 SGDLS, CDR2 YYNGEE. The CDR3 covers 11 residues. Trimming left V 4 bases short and J 4 bases short, with 6 bases between. The CDR3 DNA follows: TGTGCCAGCAGCTCCGGTTACGAGCAGTACTTC. Its translation is CASSSGYEQYF.

The chain links TRBV28 to TRBJ2-5, with 13 positions matching TRBD2. Losses at the gene ends were 7 bases for V and 4 bases for J; bases not matched to a gene: 12. Germline V lookup: CDR1 MDHEN, CDR2 SYDVKM. The CDR3 consists of 17 residues. Written as DNA, the CDR3 is TGTGCCAGCACCAGACTAGCGGGAGGCCCCCGAGGAGAGACCCAGTACTTC. Residues: CASTRLAGGPRGETQYF.

This sequence joins TRBV18 and TRBJ2-7, with 13 positions matching TRBD2. V lost 6 bases and J lost 2; bases outside the gene matches: 13. The germline V gene has CDR1 KGHSH and CDR2 LQKENI. CDR3 length: 18 residues. CDR3 region: CASSEKTSGRFGTYEQYF. DNA of the CDR3: TGTGCCAGCTCGGAGAAGACTAGCGGGAGGTTCGGTACCTACGAGCAGTACTTC.

The V and J genes are TRBV15 and TRBJ2-7; TRBD1 aligns across 9 bases. Germline lookup yields CDR1 LNHNV and CDR2 YYDKDF (reference sequence). The CDR3 extends over 15 amino acids. The V gene end was trimmed by 0 bases and the J gene end by 5 bases; junction bases not matched to a gene: 5. In DNA form, the CDR3 reads TGTGCCACCAGCAGAGATGGGACAGGGTCCCACGAGCAGTACTTC. Amino acid sequence: CATSRDGTGSHEQYF.

The chain combines TRBV5-1 with TRBJ1-1, with 10 bases identical to TRBD1. The germline V gene encodes CDR1 SGHRS and CDR2 YFSETQ. This CDR3 is 15 amino acids long. V gave up 4 bases and J gave up 5 bases; unmatched junction bases: 8. The CDR3 loop reads CASSQGDRGGTEAFF. CDR3 coding DNA: TGCGCCAGCAGCCAAGGGGACAGGGGAGGGACTGAAGCTTTCTTT.

The chain couples TRBV7-9 to TRBJ2-5, with a tentative D call TRBD1 (6 bases). Looked up from germline, CDR1 is SEHNR and CDR2 is FQNEAQ (reference sequence). CDR3 length: 14 residues. V gave up 1 base and J gave up 5 bases, with 11 bases separating them. CDR3 residues: CASSLEGVRETQYF. CDR3 nucleotide sequence: TGTGCCAGCAGCTTAGAGGGGGTTCGGGAGACCCAGTACTTC.

The J gene is TRBJ1-6, the V gene TRBV28; D perhaps matches TRBD1 (5 bases). Trimming cost V 6 bases and J 7 bases, with 13 bases left between them. The CDR3 is 14 residues long. CDR1 is MDHEN and CDR2 is SYDVKM in the germline V gene. For the CDR3, the DNA is TGTGCCAGCAGACGGGGGTTAAGGAATTCACCCCTCCACTTT. It yields the protein CASRRGLRNSPLHF.

The rearrangement uses TRBV4-1 and TRBJ2-1; 7 bases are a match to TRBD1. This CDR3 spans 16 amino acids. Germline lookup yields CDR1 MGHRA and CDR2 YSYEKL. V shed 4 bases, J shed 10 bases, and the junction held 16 bases outside the gene matches. The CDR3 sequence: CASSPQKRTGINEQFF. The DNA for the CDR3 is TGCGCCAGCAGCCCCCAGAAGCGGACAGGAATAAACGAGCAGTTCTTC.

The rearrangement links TRBV4-2 to TRBJ2-2; 9 nucleotides agree with TRBD1. Germline V gene data show CDR1 as LGHNA and CDR2 as YNFKEQ. Losses at the gene ends were 1 base for V and 6 bases for J; bases not matched to a gene: 3. The CDR3 covers 15 residues. CDR3 region: CASSQGQGGPGELFF. The CDR3 nucleotides are TGTGCCAGCAGCCAAGGACAGGGGGGTCCCGGGGAGCTGTTTTTT.

The chain recombines TRBV9 with TRBJ2-1; 11 bases agree with TRBD2. Looked up from germline, CDR1 is SGDLS and CDR2 is YYNGEE. The length of the CDR3 is 18 residues. The J segment lost 4 bases and the V segment lost 4 bases, leaving 13 bases of the junction unmatched. This CDR3 is CASSTWGEGLADYNEQFF. For the CDR3, the DNA is TGTGCCAGCAGCACCTGGGGTGAGGGACTAGCGGATTACAATGAGCAGTTCTTC.

This rearrangement joins TRBV11-3 to TRBJ2-1, with D perhaps matching TRBD2 (7 bases). The V gene lost 1 base and the J gene lost 3 bases, with 13 bases spanning the gap. The V gene's germline CDR1 is SGHNT and CDR2 YENEEA. This CDR3 is 16 amino acids long. The CDR3 here is CASSLGGGGNYNEQFF. CDR3 coding DNA: TGTGCCAGCAGCTTAGGAGGCGGGGGCAACTACAATGAGCAGTTCTTC.

The chain links TRBV5-1 to TRBJ2-1; 10 nucleotides align to TRBD2. Germline values: CDR1 SGHRS, CDR2 YFSETQ. CDR3 length equals 18 residues. V was clipped by 7 bases and J by 0 bases; unmatched bases: 13. In DNA, the CDR3 is TGCGCCAGCGCCCGAGGGCTAGCGGGGGAGTCCTCCTACAATGAGCAGTTCTTC. Its protein is CASARGLAGESSYNEQFF.

This clone was recorded a few times. This chain joins TRBV19 and TRBJ1-2; a weak D match, TRBD1 (5 bases). Germline values: CDR1 LNHDA, CDR2 SQIVND (reference sequence). The V end was cut by 3 bases, the J end by 7 bases, with 9 bases between. This CDR3 region has 12 residues. The CDR3 region has the DNA TGTGCCAGTAGTATCCTTAGGGGTGGCTACACCTTC. Its protein product is CASSILRGGYTF.

The chain employs TRBV27 and TRBJ2-5; D remains unclear. This CDR3 has 15 residues. V lost 5 bases to trimming and J lost 3 bases, with 16 bases between them. Germline CDR1 reads MNHEY; CDR2 reads SMNVEV (reference sequence). Written as DNA, the CDR3 is TGTGCCAGCAGTCCTTCTCGTCCTACCAAAGAGACCCAGTACTTC. Encoded protein: CASSPSRPTKETQYF.